A selection of T cell receptor beta chains follows, all from one sample in a study of blood T cells in healthy people across ages. Each CDR3 protein gets one entry after TCRdb re-called the 5' RACE reads with MiXCR. This table has roughly 830,000 distinct CDR3 sequences, less than 80% appearing once. Sequenced: blood. All receptors derive from a man aged 25 to 45 in good health. Each CDR3 is given with its conserved first and last residue. The D gene is left open where the match is weak. Some rows have no size entry. The others give once, few or many, or a class for an expanded clone.

j_call	v_call	cdr3_length	d_call	clone_size	cdr3_nt	cdr3_aa
TRBJ1-1	TRBV5-1	15	NA	few	TGCGCCAGCAGCTTCAAGGTGGGTTCTAACACTGAAGCTTTCTTT	CASSFKVGSNTEAFF
TRBJ2-3	TRBV7-2	13	NA	NA	TGTGCCAGCACCCTACCCTCCGCAGATACGCAGTATTTT	CASTLPSADTQYF
TRBJ2-3	TRBV7-9	16	TRBD2	NA	TGTGCCAGCAGCACCACATCGACTAGCGGGGGAGATACGCAGTATTTT	CASSTTSTSGGDTQYF
TRBJ2-7	TRBV27	16	TRBD2	NA	TGTGCCAGCAGTCCCACCGGGACTAGAGGGTCCTACGAGCAGTACTTC	CASSPTGTRGSYEQYF
TRBJ1-1	TRBV27	14	NA	once	TGTGCCAGCAGTTGGAGGGGGGGTGACACTGAAGCTTTCTTT	CASSWRGGDTEAFF
TRBJ2-7	TRBV15	15	TRBD2	NA	TGTGCCACCAGCTTCGGACTAGCGGGGGGAGGCGAGCAGTACTTC	CATSFGLAGGGEQYF
TRBJ2-5	TRBV4-2	15	TRBD2	NA	TGTGCCAGCAGCGGACGGGGGGGCCAGGGGGAGACCCAGTACTTC	CASSGRGGQGETQYF
TRBJ1-6	TRBV28	14	NA	once	TGTGCCAGCAGGGACGCGATAGCGGGTTCACCCCTCCACTTT	CASRDAIAGSPLHF
TRBJ1-2	TRBV7-9	12	TRBD1	NA	TGTGCCAGCACGACAGGGCCCTATGGCTACACCTTC	CASTTGPYGYTF
TRBJ1-1	TRBV28	15	NA	few	TGTGCCAGCAGTTTATATGGGGGGGGTACCACTGAAGCTTTCTTT	CASSLYGGGTTEAFF
TRBJ2-3	TRBV4-2	12	NA	few	TGTGCCAGCAGCCAAGAGACCGATACGCAGTATTTT	CASSQETDTQYF